The rows below give T cell receptor beta chains drawn from one sample of a study of graft-versus-host responses after intestinal transplantation. Assay: immunoSEQ multiplex PCR; the TCRdb copy retains only in-frame clones and omits some. The sample lists 5,000 to 6,500 clones, over 70% occurring once. Specimen: PBMCs, collected 300 to 340 days after intestinal transplant. The source is a human patient who received an intestinal transplant, so some T cells may come from the graft donor. The conserved cysteine and the conserved F or W are not part of the CDR3 here.

J gene	V gene	CDR3 protein
TRBJ2-6	TRBV18	ASSQEYSGANVLT
TRBJ1-2	TRBV30	AWSRSGSYGYT
TRBJ2-1	TRBV2	ASSEPPGVLNEQF
TRBJ1-3	TRBV4-3	ASSPRQGAGNTIY
TRBJ2-5	TRBV6-1	ASKGALETQY
TRBJ2-6	TRBV1	TSRFWCLCTNRANVLT
TRBJ1-2	TRBV23-1	ASIKPQGARGYGYT
TRBJ1-5	TRBV6-5	ASSLGGYQPQH
TRBJ2-5	TRBV4-1	ASSQGLAGGQETQY
TRBJ2-5	TRBV7-2	ASRPPGREGETQY
TRBJ1-2	TRBV7-9	ASSYNRDGYT
TRBJ2-3	TRBV6-6	ASCVPGVGTDTQY